This TCR beta chain was observed in a study of blood T cell repertoires in COVID-19. This CDR3 spans 14 amino acids. This clone occurred many times. Clones were read by immunoSEQ multiplex PCR, and TCRdb kept only the in-frame ones, dropping some. The data hold approximately 150,000 clones, with about 79% observed a single time. This chain links TRBV21-1 with TRBJ1-2; the D segment call TRBD1 is taken from the table without a DNA check. TRBV21-1 is a listed pseudogene. The sample comprised PBMCs or T cells enriched from blood (not recorded which). This receptor was obtained from a man aged 50 or older who had recovered from COVID-19. Written as DNA, the CDR3 is TGTGCCAGCAGCAATGACAGGGAACGCTATGGCTACACCTTC. The encoded protein is CASSNDRERYGYTF.